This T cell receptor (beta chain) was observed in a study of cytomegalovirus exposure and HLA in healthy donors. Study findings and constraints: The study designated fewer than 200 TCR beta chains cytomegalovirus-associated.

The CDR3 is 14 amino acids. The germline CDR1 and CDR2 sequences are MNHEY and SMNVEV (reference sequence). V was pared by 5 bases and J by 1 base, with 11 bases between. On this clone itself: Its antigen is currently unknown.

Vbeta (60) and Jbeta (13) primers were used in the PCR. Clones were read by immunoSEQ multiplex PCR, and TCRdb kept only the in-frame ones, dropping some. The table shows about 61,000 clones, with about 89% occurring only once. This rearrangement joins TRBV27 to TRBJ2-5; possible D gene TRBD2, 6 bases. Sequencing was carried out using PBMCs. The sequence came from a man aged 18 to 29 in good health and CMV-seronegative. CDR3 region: CASSPGTRQETQYF. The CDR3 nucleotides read TGTGCCAGCAGTCCGGGGACTCGCCAAGAGACCCAGTACTTC.